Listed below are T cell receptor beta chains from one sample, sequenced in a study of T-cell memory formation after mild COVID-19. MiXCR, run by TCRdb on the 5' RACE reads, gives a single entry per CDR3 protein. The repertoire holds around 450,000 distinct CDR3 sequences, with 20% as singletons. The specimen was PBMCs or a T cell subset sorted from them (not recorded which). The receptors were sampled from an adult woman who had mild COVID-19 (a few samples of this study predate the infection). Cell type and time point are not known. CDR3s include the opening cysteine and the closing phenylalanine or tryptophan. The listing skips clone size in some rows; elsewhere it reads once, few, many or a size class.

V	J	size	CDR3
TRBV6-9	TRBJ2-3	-	CASRGGRDRVWTDTQYF
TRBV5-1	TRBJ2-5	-	CASSFGQAEETQYF
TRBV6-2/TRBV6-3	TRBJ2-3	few	CASSYGSGQWPDTQYF
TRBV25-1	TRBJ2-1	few	CASTGRGRYNEQFF
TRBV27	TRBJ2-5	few	CASRTTGSETQYF
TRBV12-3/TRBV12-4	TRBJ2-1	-	CASTYLGGGEQFF
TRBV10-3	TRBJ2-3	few	CAIGTDTQYF
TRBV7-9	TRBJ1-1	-	CASSYGEAFF
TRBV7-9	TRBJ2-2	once	CASSSVSGRRGTGELFF
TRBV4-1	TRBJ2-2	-	CASSQAGHTGELFF
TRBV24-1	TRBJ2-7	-	CATSDFVESYEQYF
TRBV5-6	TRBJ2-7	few	CASSLGSGIHEQYF
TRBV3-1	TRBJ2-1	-	CASSQGTGSSSYNEQFF
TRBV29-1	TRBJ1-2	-	CSAVQGANYGYTF
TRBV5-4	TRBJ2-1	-	CASSLARGGGPNEQFF
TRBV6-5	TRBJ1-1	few	CASRENTYEAFF
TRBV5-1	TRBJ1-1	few	CASSPHPTGMNTEAFF
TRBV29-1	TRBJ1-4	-	CSVGGGPGEKLFF
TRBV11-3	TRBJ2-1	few	CASSFWTSGRSNEQFF
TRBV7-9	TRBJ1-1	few	CASSSPRDPTEAFF
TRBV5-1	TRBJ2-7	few	CASSPLRGGTYEQYF
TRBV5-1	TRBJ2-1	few	CASSLDGGAISYNEQFF
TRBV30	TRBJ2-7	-	CAWNVGWDEQYF
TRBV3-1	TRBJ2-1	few	CASSPGLALYNEQFF
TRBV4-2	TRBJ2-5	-	CASAREGSAGETQYF
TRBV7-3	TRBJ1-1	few	CASSPQGQINTEAFF
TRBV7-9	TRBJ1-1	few	CASSDLDRNTEAFF
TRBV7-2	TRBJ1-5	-	CASSFGTGSNQPQHF
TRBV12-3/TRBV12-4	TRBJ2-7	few	CASSFKNEQYF
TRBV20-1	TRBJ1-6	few	CSAREEGSFNSPLHF
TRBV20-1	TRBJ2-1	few	CSATLAGANEQFF
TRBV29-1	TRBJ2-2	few	CSVGSGGNTGELFF
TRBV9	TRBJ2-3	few	CASSPAGTGWGRSTDTQYF
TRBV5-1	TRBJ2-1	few	CASSLVGSGSLGEQFF
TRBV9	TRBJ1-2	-	CASSAGGTAMYGYTF
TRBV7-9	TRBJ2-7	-	CASSLSGFEQYF
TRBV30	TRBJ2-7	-	CAWDDRGNEQYF